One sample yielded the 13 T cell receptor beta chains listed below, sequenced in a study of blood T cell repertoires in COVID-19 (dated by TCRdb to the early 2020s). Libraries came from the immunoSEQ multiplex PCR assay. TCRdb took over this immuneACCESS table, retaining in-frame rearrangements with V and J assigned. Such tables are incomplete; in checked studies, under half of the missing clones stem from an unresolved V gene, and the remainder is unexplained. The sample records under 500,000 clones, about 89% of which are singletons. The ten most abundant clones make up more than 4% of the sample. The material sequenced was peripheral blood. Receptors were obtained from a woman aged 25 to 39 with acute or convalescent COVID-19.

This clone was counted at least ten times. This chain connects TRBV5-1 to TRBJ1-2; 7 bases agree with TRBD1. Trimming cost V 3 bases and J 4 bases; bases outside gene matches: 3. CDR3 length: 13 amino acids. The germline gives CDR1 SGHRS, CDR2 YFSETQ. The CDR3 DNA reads TGCGCCAGCAGCTGGGGGACAGCCTATGGCTACACCTTC. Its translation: CASSWGTAYGYTF.

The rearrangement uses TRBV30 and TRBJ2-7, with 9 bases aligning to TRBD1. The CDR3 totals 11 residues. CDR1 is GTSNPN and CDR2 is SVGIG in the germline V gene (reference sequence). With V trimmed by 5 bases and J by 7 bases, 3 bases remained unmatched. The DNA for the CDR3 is TGTGCCTGGGGGACAGGGCTTGAGCAGTACTTC. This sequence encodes CAWGTGLEQYF. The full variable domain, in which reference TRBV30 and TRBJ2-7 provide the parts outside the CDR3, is SQTIHQWPATLVQPVGSPLSLECTVEGTSNPNLYWYRQAAGRGLQLLFYSVGIGQISSEVPQNLSASRPQDRQFILSSKKLLLSDSGFYLCAWGTGLEQYFGPGTRLTVT.

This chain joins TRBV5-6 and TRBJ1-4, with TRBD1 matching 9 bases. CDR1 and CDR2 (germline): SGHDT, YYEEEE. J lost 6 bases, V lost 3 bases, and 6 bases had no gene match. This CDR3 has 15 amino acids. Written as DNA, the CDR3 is TGTGCCAGCAGCTGGGGACAGGGAAACCATGAAAAACTGTTTTTT. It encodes CASSWGQGNHEKLFF. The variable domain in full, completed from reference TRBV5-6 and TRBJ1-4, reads DAGVTQSPTHLIKTRGQQVTLRCSPKSGHDTVSWYQQALGQGPQFIFQYYEEEERQRGNFPDRFSGHQFPNYSSELNVNALLLGDSALYLCASSWGQGNHEKLFFGSGTQLSVL.

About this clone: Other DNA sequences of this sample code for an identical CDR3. As DNA, the CDR3 is TGCGCCAGCAGCTCGGGACAGCCGAACACTGAAGCTTTCTTT. Translating it yields CASSSGQPNTEAFF. The rearrangement joins TRBV5-1 to TRBJ1-1, with 7 bases lining up with TRBD1. CDR3 length equals 14 residues. V gave up 3 bases and J gave up 1 base; unmatched junction bases: 3. From germline, CDR1 is SGHRS and CDR2 YFSETQ.

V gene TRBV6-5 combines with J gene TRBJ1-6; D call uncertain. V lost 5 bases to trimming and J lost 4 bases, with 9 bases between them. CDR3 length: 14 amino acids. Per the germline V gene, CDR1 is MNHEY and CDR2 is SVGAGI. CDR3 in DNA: TGTGCCAGCAGTCAAAACCGGTATAATTCACCCCTCCACTTT. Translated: CASSQNRYNSPLHF.

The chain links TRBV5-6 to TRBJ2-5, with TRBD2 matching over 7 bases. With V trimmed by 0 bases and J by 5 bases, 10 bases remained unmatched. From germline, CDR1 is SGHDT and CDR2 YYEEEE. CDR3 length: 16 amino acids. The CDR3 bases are TGTGCCAGCAGCTTGGCCGCAGGGAGGGCCAAGGAGACCCAGTACTTC. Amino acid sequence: CASSLAAGRAKETQYF. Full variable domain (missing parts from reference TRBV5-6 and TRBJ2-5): DAGVTQSPTHLIKTRGQQVTLRCSPKSGHDTVSWYQQALGQGPQFIFQYYEEEERQRGNFPDRFSGHQFPNYSSELNVNALLLGDSALYLCASSLAAGRAKETQYFGPGTRLLVL.

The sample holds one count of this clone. The CDR3 loop reads CASSVAGTQGDTQYF. The CDR3 DNA reads as TGTGCCAGCAGCGTAGCCGGAACCCAGGGAGATACGCAGTATTTT. The chain joins TRBV9 to TRBJ2-3, with D perhaps TRBD1 (5 bases). The V and J ends lost 0 bases and 5 bases respectively, with 13 bases between them. The CDR3 spans 15 residues. Germline CDR1 reads SGDLS; CDR2 reads YYNGEE.

The CDR3: CASSRDRGFSPLHF. The CDR3 nucleotides read TGTGCCAGCAGCAGGGACAGGGGGTTTTCACCCCTCCACTTT. The chain recombines TRBV7-8 with TRBJ1-6; TRBD1 matches at 11 bases. Trimming at V came to 5 bases and at J to 9 bases, leaving 3 bases not matched to a gene. Germline V gene data show CDR1 as SGHVS and CDR2 as FQNEAQ. This CDR3 contains 14 residues.

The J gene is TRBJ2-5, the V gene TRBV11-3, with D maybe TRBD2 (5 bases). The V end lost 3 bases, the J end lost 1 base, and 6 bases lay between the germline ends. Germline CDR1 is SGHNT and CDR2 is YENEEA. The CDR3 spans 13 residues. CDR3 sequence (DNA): TGTGCCAGCAGCTTTCGGGGCCAAGAGACCCAGTACTTC. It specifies CASSFRGQETQYF. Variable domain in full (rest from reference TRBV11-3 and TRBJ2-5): EAGVVQSPRYKIIEKKQPVAFWCNPISGHNTLYWYLQNLGQGPELLIRYENEEAVDDSQLPKDRFSAERLKGVDSTLKIQPAELGDSAVYLCASSFRGQETQYFGPGTRLLVL.

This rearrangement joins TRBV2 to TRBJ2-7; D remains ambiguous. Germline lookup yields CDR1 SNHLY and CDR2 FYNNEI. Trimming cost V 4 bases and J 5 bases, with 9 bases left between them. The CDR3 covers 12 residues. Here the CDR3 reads CASSVEGDEQYF. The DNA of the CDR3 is TGTGCCAGCAGTGTCGAAGGAGACGAGCAGTACTTC.

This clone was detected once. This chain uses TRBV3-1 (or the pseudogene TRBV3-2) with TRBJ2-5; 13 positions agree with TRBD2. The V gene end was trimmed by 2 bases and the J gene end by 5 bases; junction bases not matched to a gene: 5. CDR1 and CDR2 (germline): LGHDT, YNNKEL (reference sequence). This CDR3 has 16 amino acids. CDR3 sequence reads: CASSQRLAGGPETQYF. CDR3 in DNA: TGTGCCAGCAGCCAACGACTAGCGGGGGGCCCTGAGACCCAGTACTTC.

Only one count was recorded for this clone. CDR3 nucleotide sequence: TGTGCCAGCAGCCTCACTAGCGGGGGAGTCCCGAGGGAGCAGTTCTTC. Translated, it gives CASSLTSGGVPREQFF. The gene calls are TRBV7-6 and TRBJ2-1, with TRBD2 identical over 11 bases. The CDR3 runs to 16 residues. Germline trimming cut 5 bases from V and 10 bases from J; bases unmatched to any gene: 13. Per the germline V gene, CDR1 is SGHVS and CDR2 is FNYEAQ.

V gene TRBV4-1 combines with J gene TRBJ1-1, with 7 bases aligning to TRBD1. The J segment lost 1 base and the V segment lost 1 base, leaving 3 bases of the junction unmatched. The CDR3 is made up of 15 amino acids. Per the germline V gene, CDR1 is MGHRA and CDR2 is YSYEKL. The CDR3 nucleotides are TGCGCCAGCAGCCAAGGACAGGGCGGGAACACTGAAGCTTTCTTT. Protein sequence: CASSQGQGGNTEAFF.